The 19 T cell receptor beta chains given below trace back to one sample, sequenced in a study of T cell repertoires and HLA-DP antigens. This table comes from immunoSEQ multiplex PCR, and its TCRdb copy is limited to in-frame clones, with some not included. The sample includes over 100,000 clones, 80% to 95% of them seen just once. These TCRs' antigens remain unknown. The material sequenced was CD4+ T cells from PBMCs. Receptor source: a woman aged 18-29 years in good health and CMV-seronegative.

The chain joins TRBV30 to TRBJ1-2; no reliable D call. Germline CDR1 is GTSNPN and CDR2 is SVGIG (reference sequence). The CDR3 sequence is 16 residues long. Trimming pared 0 bases from V and 0 bases from J, leaving 14 bases between. Written as DNA, the CDR3 is TGTGCCTGGAGTGTAGGAGGGATGTTGACTAACTATGGCTACACCTTC. Its translation: CAWSVGGMLTNYGYTF.

The V and J genes are TRBV5-8 and TRBJ1-2; D is ambiguous. V lost 4 bases and J 7 bases, leaving 14 bases between the germline ends. Germline V lookup: CDR1 SGHTS, CDR2 YDEGEE. The length of the CDR3 is 13 residues. The CDR3 DNA follows: TGTGCCAGCAGCCGGAAGGGTGGTTTTGGCTACACCTTC. This encodes CASSRKGGFGYTF.

The chain couples TRBV5-4 to TRBJ1-1; a weak D match, TRBD1 (6 bases). This CDR3 contains 14 residues. Germline values: CDR1 SGHNT, CDR2 YYREEE (reference sequence). V was pared by 2 bases and J by 5 bases, with 13 bases between. CDR3: CASSFGRGGTEAFF. The CDR3 DNA reads TGTGCCAGCAGCTTCGGCAGGGGAGGAACTGAAGCTTTCTTT.

V usage is TRBV2 and J usage is TRBJ2-2; D gene ambiguous. Deletions cut 4 bases from V and 1 base from J, with 4 bases between. The CDR3 length is 13 residues. The V gene's germline CDR1 is SNHLY and CDR2 FYNNEI. The CDR3 DNA reads TGTGCCAGCAGTGCTGGGAACACCGGGGAGCTGTTTTTT. It specifies CASSAGNTGELFF.

V is TRBV18 and J is TRBJ1-5, with a possible D match to TRBD1 (5 bases). The CDR3 spans 14 residues. Per the germline V gene, CDR1 is KGHSH and CDR2 is LQKENI. Trimming cost V 3 bases and J 3 bases, with 9 bases left between them. The CDR3 loop reads CASSPGTDNQPQHF. The CDR3 nucleotides read TGTGCCAGCTCACCTGGGACGGACAATCAGCCCCAGCATTTT.

The chain carries TRBV18 and TRBJ2-1; D is ambiguous. The CDR3 covers 15 residues. The V end was cut by 1 base, the J end by 4 bases, with 11 bases between. Looked up from germline, CDR1 is KGHSH and CDR2 is LQKENI. The CDR3 DNA reads as TGTGCCAGCTCACCACTCGGTCAGTTTTACAATGAGCAGTTCTTC. Its protein is CASSPLGQFYNEQFF.

J is TRBJ1-5 and V is TRBV27, with D perhaps TRBD1 (5 bases). V gave up 5 bases and J gave up 2 bases, with 13 bases separating them. The germline V gene has CDR1 MNHEY and CDR2 SMNVEV (reference sequence). The CDR3 consists of 15 residues. Written as DNA, the CDR3 is TGTGCCAGCAGTCGAGTGGGGCGAGGCAATCAGCCCCAGCATTTT. This encodes CASSRVGRGNQPQHF.

The chain couples TRBV21-1 to TRBJ2-1; the table names TRBD2, a call not compared with the DNA. TRBV21-1 is designated a pseudogene. This CDR3 comprises 17 residues. The CDR3 loop is CASSKGTASRLENEQFF. For the CDR3, the DNA is TGTGCCAGCAGCAAGGGCACGGCTAGCAGATTAGAGAATGAGCAGTTCTTC.

Concerning this clone: Other DNA sequences in this sample translate to the same CDR3. The chain has TRBV20-1 and TRBJ1-2; no definite D call. CDR1 is DFQATT and CDR2 is SNEGSKA in the germline V gene (reference sequence). The CDR3 is 11 amino acids. V lost 0 bases to trimming and J lost 4 bases, with 3 bases between them. The CDR3 reads CSARDSYGYTF. The CDR3 nucleotides are TGCAGTGCTAGAGATTCCTATGGCTACACCTTC.

The CDR3 region is CASSIEGPQGKLAKNIQYF. In DNA form, the CDR3 reads TGTGCCAGTAGTATAGAGGGGCCACAAGGGAAACTAGCCAAAAACATTCAGTACTTC. The J gene is TRBJ2-4, the V gene TRBV19; a weak D match, TRBD1 (5 bases). This CDR3 is built from 19 residues. Germline V lookup: CDR1 LNHDA, CDR2 SQIVND (reference sequence). V dropped 0 bases and J dropped 0 bases, with 18 bases sitting between them.

The V and J genes are TRBV7-9 and TRBJ2-7; 9 positions agree with TRBD2. Per germline, CDR1 SEHNR and CDR2 FQNEAQ (reference sequence). J was trimmed by 0 bases and V by 0 bases; bases with no gene match: 0. The CDR3 totals 15 residues. The CDR3 DNA reads as TGTGCCAGCAGCTTAGCTAGCGGGAGCTCCTACGAGCAGTACTTC. Translating it yields CASSLASGSSYEQYF.

This chain connects TRBV18 to TRBJ2-1, with 8 bases matching TRBD1. Germline CDR1 reads KGHSH; CDR2 reads LQKENI. V shed 4 bases, J shed 7 bases, and the junction held 9 bases outside the gene matches. The CDR3 covers 15 residues. In DNA form, the CDR3 reads TGTGCCAGCTCACGGACGACAGGGGTGAAGAATGAGCAGTTCTTC. It specifies CASSRTTGVKNEQFF. The variable domain in full, with the rest retrieved from reference TRBV18 and TRBJ2-1, is NAGVMQNPRHLVRRRGQEARLRCSPMKGHSHVYWYRQLPEEGLKFMVYLQKENIIDESGMPKERFSAEFPKEGPSILRIQQVVRGDSAAYFCASSRTTGVKNEQFFGPGTRLTVL.

V is TRBV7-6 and J is TRBJ1-3, with TRBD1 as a possible D gene (5 bases). Trimming shortened V by 5 bases and J by 8 bases, and 19 bases separated the two germline ends. Germline V gene data show CDR1 as SGHVS and CDR2 as FNYEAQ. The CDR3 extends over 15 amino acids. The CDR3 loop reads CASSGRASLDDTIYF. As DNA, the CDR3 is TGTGCCAGCAGCGGCAGGGCCTCACTCGATGACACCATATATTTT.

This rearrangement joins TRBV19 to TRBJ2-2, with D maybe TRBD1 (6 bases). The CDR3 contains 15 residues. Trimming cost V 4 bases and J 4 bases, with 13 bases left between them. CDR1 and CDR2 from the germline V gene are LNHDA and SQIVND (reference sequence). DNA of the CDR3: TGTGCCAGTAGTAGGGATACAGGGTCCACCGGGGAGCTGTTTTTT. Translation gives CASSRDTGSTGELFF.

V and J are TRBV5-4 and TRBJ2-5, with 7 bases that match TRBD2. V dropped 2 bases and J dropped 3; count of bases not matched to a gene: 1. Germline CDR1 is SGHNT and CDR2 is YYREEE (reference sequence). CDR3 length: 13 residues. CDR3 region: CASSFRGEETQYF. The CDR3 nucleotides read TGTGCCAGCAGCTTTCGGGGGGAAGAGACCCAGTACTTC.

This clone occurred a few times. The V call is TRBV5-5, the J call TRBJ1-5; TRBD1 might be the D (5 bases). The germline V gene encodes CDR1 SGHKS and CDR2 YYEKEE (reference sequence). The CDR3 covers 14 residues. Trimming shortened V by 2 bases and J by 5 bases, and 11 bases separated the two germline ends. The CDR3 DNA reads TGTGCCAGCAGCTTTGGGTTGGGGGATCAGCCCCAGCATTTT. It yields the protein CASSFGLGDQPQHF.

V is TRBV5-4 and J is TRBJ2-3, with 7 bases matching TRBD2. CDR3 length: 17 amino acids. CDR1 SGHNT and CDR2 YYREEE come from the germline V gene (reference sequence). V shed 1 base and J 0 bases; nucleotides not matched to a gene: 8. CDR3: CASSLYASGISTDTQYF. As DNA, the CDR3 is TGTGCCAGCAGCTTGTACGCTAGCGGTATTAGCACAGATACGCAGTATTTT.

This clone appeared once. CDR3 DNA sequence: TGTGCCAGCAGGCTAGCGGGAGGGCCGGGCGAGCAGTACTTC. It encodes CASRLAGGPGEQYF. The J gene is TRBJ2-7, the V gene TRBV5-4; 12 nucleotides match TRBD2. The germline V gene encodes CDR1 SGHNT and CDR2 YYREEE (reference sequence). This CDR3 region has 14 residues. Trimming at V came to 5 bases and at J to 6 bases, leaving 6 bases not matched to a gene.

This clone has only one observation. The V call is TRBV7-6, the J call TRBJ1-1; 7 bases line up with TRBD1. The J segment lost 1 base and the V segment lost 4 bases, leaving 3 bases of the junction unmatched. Looked up from germline, CDR1 is SGHVS and CDR2 is FNYEAQ. The CDR3 sequence is 14 residues long. The CDR3 nucleotides are TGTGCCAGCAGCTCTGGGACAGCGAACACTGAAGCTTTCTTT. Its protein product is CASSSGTANTEAFF. Using reference TRBV7-6 and TRBJ1-1 for the parts outside the CDR3, the full variable domain is GAGVSQSPRYKVTKRGQDVALRCDPISGHVSLYWYRQALGQGPEFLTYFNYEAQQDKSGLPNDRFSAERPEGSISTLTIQRTEQRDSAMYRCASSSGTANTEAFFGQGTRLTVV.